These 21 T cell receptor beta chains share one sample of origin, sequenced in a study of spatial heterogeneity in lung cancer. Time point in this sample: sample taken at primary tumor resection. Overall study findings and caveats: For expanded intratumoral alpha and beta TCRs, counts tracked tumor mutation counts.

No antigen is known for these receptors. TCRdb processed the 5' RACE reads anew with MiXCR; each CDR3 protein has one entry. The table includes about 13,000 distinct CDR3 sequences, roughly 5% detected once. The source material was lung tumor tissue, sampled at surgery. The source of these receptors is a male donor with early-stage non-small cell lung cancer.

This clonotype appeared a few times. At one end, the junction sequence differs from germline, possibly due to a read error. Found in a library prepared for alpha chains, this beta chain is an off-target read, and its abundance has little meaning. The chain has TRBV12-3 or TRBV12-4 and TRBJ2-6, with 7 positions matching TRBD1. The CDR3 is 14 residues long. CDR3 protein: CVSSTGVGANVLTF. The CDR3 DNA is TGTGTCAGCAGTACAGGGGTTGGGGCCAACGTCCTGACTTTC.

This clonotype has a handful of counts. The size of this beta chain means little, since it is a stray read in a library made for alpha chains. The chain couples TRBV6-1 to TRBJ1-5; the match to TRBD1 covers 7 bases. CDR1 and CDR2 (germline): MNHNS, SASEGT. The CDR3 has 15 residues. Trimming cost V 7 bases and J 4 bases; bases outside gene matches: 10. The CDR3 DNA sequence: TGTGCCAGCAATAAGTTCGACAGGGTAAATCAGCCCCAGCATTTT. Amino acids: CASNKFDRVNQPQHF.

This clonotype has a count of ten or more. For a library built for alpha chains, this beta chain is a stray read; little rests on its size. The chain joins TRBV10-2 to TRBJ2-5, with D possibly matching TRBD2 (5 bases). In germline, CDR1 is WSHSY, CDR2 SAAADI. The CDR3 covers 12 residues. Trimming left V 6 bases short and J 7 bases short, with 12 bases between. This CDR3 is CASRDSAWTQYF. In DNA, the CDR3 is TGCGCCAGCAGGGACTCTGCTTGGACCCAGTACTTC.

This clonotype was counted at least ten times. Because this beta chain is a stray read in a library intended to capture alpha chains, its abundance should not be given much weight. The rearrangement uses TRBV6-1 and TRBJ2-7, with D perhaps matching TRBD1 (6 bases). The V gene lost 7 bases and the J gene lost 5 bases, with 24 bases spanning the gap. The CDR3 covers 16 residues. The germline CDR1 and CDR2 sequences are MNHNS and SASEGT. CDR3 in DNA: TGTGCCAGCACCCAATTCGCAGGGGCGCGGACCCACGAGCAGTACTTC. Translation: CASTQFAGARTHEQYF.

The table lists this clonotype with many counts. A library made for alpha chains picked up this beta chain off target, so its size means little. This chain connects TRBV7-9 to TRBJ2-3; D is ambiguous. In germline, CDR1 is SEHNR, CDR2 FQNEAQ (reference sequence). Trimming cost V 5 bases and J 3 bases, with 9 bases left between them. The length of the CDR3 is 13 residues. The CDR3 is CASSATGTDTQYF. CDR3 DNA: TGTGCCAGCAGCGCGACCGGGACAGATACGCAGTATTTT.

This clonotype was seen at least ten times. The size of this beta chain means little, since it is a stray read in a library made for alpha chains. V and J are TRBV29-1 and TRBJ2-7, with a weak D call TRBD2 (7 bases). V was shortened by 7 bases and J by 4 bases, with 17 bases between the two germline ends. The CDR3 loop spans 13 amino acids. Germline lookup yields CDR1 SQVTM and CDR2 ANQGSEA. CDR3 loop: CSATGGVVYEQYF. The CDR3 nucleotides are TGCAGCGCCACGGGGGGCGTTGTTTACGAGCAGTACTTC.

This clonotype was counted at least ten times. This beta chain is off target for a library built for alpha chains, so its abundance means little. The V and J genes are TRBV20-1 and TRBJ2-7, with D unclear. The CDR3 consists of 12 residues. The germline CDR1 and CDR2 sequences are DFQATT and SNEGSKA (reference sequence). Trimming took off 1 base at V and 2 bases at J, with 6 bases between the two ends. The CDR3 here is CSARGSAYEQYF. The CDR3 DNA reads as TGCAGTGCTAGAGGATCGGCCTACGAGCAGTACTTC.

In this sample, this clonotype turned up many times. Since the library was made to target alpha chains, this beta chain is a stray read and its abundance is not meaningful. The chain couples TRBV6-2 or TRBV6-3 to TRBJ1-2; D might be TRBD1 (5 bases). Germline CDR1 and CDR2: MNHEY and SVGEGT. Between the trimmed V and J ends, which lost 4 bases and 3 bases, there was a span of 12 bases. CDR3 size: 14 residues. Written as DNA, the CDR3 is TGTGCCAGCAGTTCCGCAGGGATGGACTATGGCTACACCTTC. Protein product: CASSSAGMDYGYTF.

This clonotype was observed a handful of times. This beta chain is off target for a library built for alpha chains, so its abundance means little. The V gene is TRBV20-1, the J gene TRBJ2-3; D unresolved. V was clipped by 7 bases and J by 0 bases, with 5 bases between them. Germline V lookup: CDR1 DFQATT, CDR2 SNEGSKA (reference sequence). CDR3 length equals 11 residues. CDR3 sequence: CSGESTDTQYF. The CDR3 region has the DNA TGCAGTGGAGAGAGCACAGATACGCAGTATTTT.

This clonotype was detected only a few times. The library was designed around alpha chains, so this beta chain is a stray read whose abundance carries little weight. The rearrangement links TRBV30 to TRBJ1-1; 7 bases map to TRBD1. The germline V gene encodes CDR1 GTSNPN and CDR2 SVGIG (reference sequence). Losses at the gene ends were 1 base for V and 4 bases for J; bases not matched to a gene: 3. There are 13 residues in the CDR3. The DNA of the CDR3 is TGTGCCTGGAGTGAGGGGGCAATCACTGAAGCTTTCTTT. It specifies CAWSEGAITEAFF.

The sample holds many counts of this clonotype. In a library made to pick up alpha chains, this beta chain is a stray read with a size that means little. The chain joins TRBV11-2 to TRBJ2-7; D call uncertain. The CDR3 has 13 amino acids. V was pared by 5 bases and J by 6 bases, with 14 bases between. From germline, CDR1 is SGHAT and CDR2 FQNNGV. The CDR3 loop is CASSLTGALEQYF. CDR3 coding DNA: TGTGCCAGCAGCCTGACGGGCGCGCTCGAGCAGTACTTC. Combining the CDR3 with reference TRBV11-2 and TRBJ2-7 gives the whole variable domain EAGVAQSPRYKIIEKRQSVAFWCNPISGHATLYWYQQILGQGPKLLIQFQNNGVVDDSQLPKDRFSAERLKGVDSTLKIQPAKLEDSAVYLCASSLTGALEQYFGPGTRLTVT.

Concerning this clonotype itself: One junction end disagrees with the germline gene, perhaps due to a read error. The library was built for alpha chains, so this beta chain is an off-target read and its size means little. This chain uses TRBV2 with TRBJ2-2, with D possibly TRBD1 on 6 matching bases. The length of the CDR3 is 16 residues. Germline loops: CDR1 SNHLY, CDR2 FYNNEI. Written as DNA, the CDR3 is TGTGCCACCAGTCCATTCCAGGGGCGGTACACCGGGGAGCTGTTTTTT. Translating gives CATSPFQGRYTGELFF.

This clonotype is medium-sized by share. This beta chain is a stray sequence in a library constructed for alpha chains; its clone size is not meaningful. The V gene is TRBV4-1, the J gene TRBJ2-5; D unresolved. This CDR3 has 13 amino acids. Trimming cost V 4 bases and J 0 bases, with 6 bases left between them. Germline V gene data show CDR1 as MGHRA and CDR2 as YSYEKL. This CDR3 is CASSLGDQETQYF. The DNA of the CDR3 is TGCGCCAGCAGCCTTGGTGACCAAGAGACCCAGTACTTC.

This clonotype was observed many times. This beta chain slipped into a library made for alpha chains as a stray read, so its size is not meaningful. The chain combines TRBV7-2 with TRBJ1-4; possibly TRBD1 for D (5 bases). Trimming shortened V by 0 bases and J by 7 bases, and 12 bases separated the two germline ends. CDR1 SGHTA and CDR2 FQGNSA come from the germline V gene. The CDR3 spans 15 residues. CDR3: CASSLATVAFEKLFF. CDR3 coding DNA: TGTGCCAGCAGCTTAGCGACAGTGGCTTTTGAAAAACTGTTTTTT.

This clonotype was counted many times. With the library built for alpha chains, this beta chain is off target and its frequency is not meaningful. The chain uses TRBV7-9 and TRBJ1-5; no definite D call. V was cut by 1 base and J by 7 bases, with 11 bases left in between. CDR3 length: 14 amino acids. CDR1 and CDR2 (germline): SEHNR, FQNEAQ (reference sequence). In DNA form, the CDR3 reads TGTGCCAGCAGCTTAGATGGCCTGGGACAGCCCCAGCATTTT. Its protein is CASSLDGLGQPQHF.

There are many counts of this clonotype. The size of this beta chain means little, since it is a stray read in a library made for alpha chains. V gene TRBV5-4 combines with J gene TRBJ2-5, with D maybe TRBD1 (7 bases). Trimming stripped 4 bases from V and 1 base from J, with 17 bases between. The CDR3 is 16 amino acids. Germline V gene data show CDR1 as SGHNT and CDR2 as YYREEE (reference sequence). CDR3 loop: CASSRGTARAQETQYF. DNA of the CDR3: TGTGCCAGCAGCCGCGGGACAGCTAGAGCCCAAGAGACCCAGTACTTC. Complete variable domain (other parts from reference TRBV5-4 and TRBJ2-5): ETGVTQSPTHLIKTRGQQVTLRCSSQSGHNTVSWYQQALGQGPQFIFQYYREEENGRGNFPPRFSGLQFPNYSSELNVNALELDDSALYLCASSRGTARAQETQYFGPGTRLLVL.

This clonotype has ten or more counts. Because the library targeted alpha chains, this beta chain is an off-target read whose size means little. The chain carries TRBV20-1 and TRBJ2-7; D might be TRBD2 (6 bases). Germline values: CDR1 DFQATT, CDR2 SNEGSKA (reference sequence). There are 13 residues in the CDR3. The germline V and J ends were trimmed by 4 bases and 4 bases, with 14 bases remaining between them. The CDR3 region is CSATLPLAYEQYF. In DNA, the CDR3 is TGCAGTGCTACCCTCCCACTAGCTTACGAGCAGTACTTC.

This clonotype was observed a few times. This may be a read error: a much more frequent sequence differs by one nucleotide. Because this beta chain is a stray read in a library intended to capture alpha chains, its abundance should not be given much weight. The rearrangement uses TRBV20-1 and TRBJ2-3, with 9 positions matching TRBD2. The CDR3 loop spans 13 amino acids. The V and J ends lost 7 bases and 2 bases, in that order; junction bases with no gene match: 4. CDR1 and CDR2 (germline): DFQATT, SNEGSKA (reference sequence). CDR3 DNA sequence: TGCAGTGTCCCTAGCGGGGTCACAGATACGCAGTATTTT. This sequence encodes CSVPSGVTDTQYF.

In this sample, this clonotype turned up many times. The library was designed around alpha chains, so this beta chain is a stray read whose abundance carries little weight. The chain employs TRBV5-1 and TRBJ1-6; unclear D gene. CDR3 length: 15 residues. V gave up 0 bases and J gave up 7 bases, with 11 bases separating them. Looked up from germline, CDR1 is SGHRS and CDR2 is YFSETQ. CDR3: CASSLGGGENSPLHF. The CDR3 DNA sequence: TGCGCCAGCAGCTTGGGGGGTGGAGAAAATTCACCCCTCCACTTT.

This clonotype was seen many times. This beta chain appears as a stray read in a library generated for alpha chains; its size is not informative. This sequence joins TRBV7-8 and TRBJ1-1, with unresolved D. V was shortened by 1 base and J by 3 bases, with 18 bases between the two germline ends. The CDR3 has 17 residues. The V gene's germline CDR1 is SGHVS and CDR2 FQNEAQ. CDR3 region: CASSLVVRRSADTEAFF. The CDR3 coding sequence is TGTGCCAGCAGCTTAGTCGTAAGGAGAAGCGCGGACACTGAAGCTTTCTTT.

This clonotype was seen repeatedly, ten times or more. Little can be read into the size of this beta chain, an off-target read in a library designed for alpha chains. CDR3 region: CASSLDPGSETQYF. The CDR3 DNA is TGCGCCAGCAGCTTGGATCCAGGTTCAGAGACCCAGTACTTC. This chain uses TRBV5-1 with TRBJ2-5; D uncertain. The CDR3 spans 14 residues. Germline V lookup: CDR1 SGHRS, CDR2 YFSETQ. V lost 0 bases, J lost 4 bases, and 10 bases lay in between. Full variable domain (missing parts from reference TRBV5-1 and TRBJ2-5): KAGVTQTPRYLIKTRGQQVTLSCSPISGHRSVSWYQQTPGQGLQFLFEYFSETQRNKGNFPGRFSGRQFSNSRSEMNVSTLELGDSALYLCASSLDPGSETQYFGPGTRLLVL.